This TCR beta chain comes out of a study of regulatory T cells in long-lasting Graves disease. About the research overall: Persistent cases took antithyroid drugs over 5 years and stayed TSH receptor antibody positive.

V was clipped by 3 bases and J by 3 bases, with 11 bases between them. The CDR3 has 14 residues. Germline CDR1 reads SGHAT; CDR2 reads FQNNGV. This clonotype was counted at least ten times. Building of the TCR beta libraries involved iRepertoire HTBI primers and Arm-PCR of CDR3 regions. In the original analysis: Samples revealed 62 TRBV and 11 to 15 TRBJ segments. TCRdb called the multiplex PCR reads again in MiXCR, with one record for every CDR3 protein. The V and J calls come from TCRdb's annotation, not from the publication. The table lists roughly 500,000 distinct CDR3 sequences, around a fifth of them singletons. Time point specified: persistent/refractory GD, antithyroid drugs over 5 years with positive TRAb. The TCR library was made from RNA extracted from PBMCs. American Thyroid Association guidelines defined how Graves' disease was diagnosed. One endocrinology department in Xi'an, China, was where patients came from.

This receptor was taken from a female donor with Graves disease. Sequencing used peripheral blood mononuclear cells (PBMCs), obtained when the disease was refractory, from a patient treated with antithyroid drugs. The genes are TRBV11-2 and TRBJ1-1; TRBD1 might be the D (5 bases). This CDR3 reads CASSFLLGDTEAFF. DNA of the CDR3: TGTGCCAGCAGCTTTCTTCTAGGGGACACTGAAGCTTTCTTT.